The 26 T cell receptor beta chains listed next were all sequenced from one sample in a study of shared clonotypes between healthy human individuals. The protocol was immunoSEQ multiplex PCR, while the TCRdb copy is restricted to in-frame clones and leaves out a portion. The sample carries about 490,000 clones, 60% to 85% recorded once. What was sequenced was PBMCs. These receptor sequences come from a woman aged 40 to 55 in good health. Some clones in this sample may be carry-over from other donors' samples.

This chain connects TRBV6-1 to TRBJ2-2, with D unresolved. The V end was cut by 4 bases, the J end by 0 bases, with 15 bases between. This CDR3 contains 17 residues. Germline V lookup: CDR1 MNHNS, CDR2 SASEGT. The CDR3 is CASSGDEHAPNTGELFF. CDR3 DNA sequence: TGTGCCAGCAGTGGAGACGAACACGCCCCGAACACCGGGGAGCTGTTTTTT.

The rearrangement joins TRBV6-1 to TRBJ2-5, with 7 positions matching TRBD1. Germline assignment: CDR1 MNHNS and CDR2 SASEGT. V was pared by 2 bases and J by 5 bases, with 14 bases of the junction left unmatched. The CDR3 runs to 17 residues. This CDR3 reads CASSELDTGALLETQYF. For the CDR3, the DNA is TGTGCCAGCAGTGAACTTGACACAGGGGCGCTCCTGGAGACCCAGTACTTC.

This chain uses TRBV7-3 with TRBJ2-3; D gene uncertain. Looked up from germline, CDR1 is SGHTA and CDR2 is FQGTGA. The V gene lost 2 bases and the J gene lost 7 bases, with 13 bases spanning the gap. The CDR3 has 14 amino acids. The CDR3 protein is CASSLDDYSNTQYF. The CDR3 nucleotides are TGTGCCAGCAGCTTAGATGATTACTCGAATACGCAGTATTTT.

In regard to this clone: The likely explanation is a read error, given a far larger clone one base away. The chain links TRBV4-2 to TRBJ1-5; TRBD1 aligns across 7 bases. The CDR3 runs 15 residues. Per the germline V gene, CDR1 is LGHNA and CDR2 is YNFKEQ. Germline trimming cut 0 bases from V and 6 bases from J; bases unmatched to any gene: 5. CDR3 DNA sequence: TGTGCCAGCAGCCAAGATGAGGGGGCTCGTCAGCCCCAGCATTTT. Encoded protein: CASSQDEGARQPQHF.

This sequence joins TRBV27 and TRBJ2-7; D might be TRBD2 (6 bases). V shed 4 bases and J shed 1 base, with 14 bases lying between them. The germline CDR1 and CDR2 sequences are MNHEY and SMNVEV (reference sequence). This CDR3 has 15 residues. DNA of the CDR3: TGTGCCAGCAGTTCCCCCCGGGGGAGGTCCTACGAGCAGTACTTC. As protein: CASSSPRGRSYEQYF.

The rearrangement joins TRBV5-4 to TRBJ2-1; 7 bases fit TRBD2. The trim removed 0 bases at V and 5 bases at J, leaving 2 bases unmatched. The CDR3 sequence is 14 residues long. Germline CDR1 reads SGHNT; CDR2 reads YYREEE (reference sequence). CDR3 amino acids: CASSLALADNEQFF. Written as DNA, the CDR3 is TGTGCCAGCAGCTTGGCTCTAGCGGACAATGAGCAGTTCTTC. Using reference TRBV5-4 and TRBJ2-1 for the parts outside the CDR3, the full variable domain is ETGVTQSPTHLIKTRGQQVTLRCSSQSGHNTVSWYQQALGQGPQFIFQYYREEENGRGNFPPRFSGLQFPNYSSELNVNALELDDSALYLCASSLALADNEQFFGPGTRLTVL.

This rearrangement joins TRBV9 to TRBJ2-3; the match to TRBD1 covers 7 bases. J gave up 2 bases and V 2 bases, and 5 bases lay outside the gene matches. The germline CDR1 and CDR2 sequences are SGDLS and YYNGEE. This CDR3 has 15 residues. Here the CDR3 DNA reads TGTGCCAGCAGCGTTGAGGGGGCGTTCACAGATACGCAGTATTTT. This encodes CASSVEGAFTDTQYF.

J is TRBJ2-2 and V is TRBV18; D gene uncertain. Germline V gene lookup returns CDR1 KGHSH and CDR2 LQKENI. The CDR3 has 16 residues. V dropped 2 bases and J dropped 2 bases, with 12 bases sitting between them. The chain's CDR3 is CASSPSVLGNTGELFF. The CDR3 bases are TGTGCCAGCTCACCATCGGTCTTGGGAAACACCGGGGAGCTGTTTTTT. The complete variable domain, with remaining parts taken from reference TRBV18 and TRBJ2-2, reads NAGVMQNPRHLVRRRGQEARLRCSPMKGHSHVYWYRQLPEEGLKFMVYLQKENIIDESGMPKERFSAEFPKEGPSILRIQQVVRGDSAAYFCASSPSVLGNTGELFFGEGSRLTVL.

The J gene is TRBJ2-3, the V gene TRBV19; D might be TRBD1 (6 bases). This CDR3 comprises 14 residues. V was trimmed by 6 bases and J by 0 bases, leaving 10 bases between them. CDR1 and CDR2 (germline): LNHDA, SQIVND (reference sequence). The CDR3 loop reads CASRRTASTDTQYF. The CDR3 DNA reads as TGTGCCAGTAGGAGGACAGCCAGCACAGATACGCAGTATTTT.

This clone appeared a few times. The chain combines TRBV2 with TRBJ1-4; D remains unclear. CDR1 is SNHLY and CDR2 is FYNNEI in the germline V gene. CDR3 length equals 14 residues. Trimming took off 4 bases at V and 6 bases at J, with 12 bases between the two ends. The CDR3 reads CASSVGSSYEKLFF. DNA of the CDR3: TGTGCCAGCAGTGTCGGAAGCTCGTATGAAAAACTGTTTTTT.

The J gene is TRBJ2-1, the V gene TRBV4-3; D assignment may be TRBD1 or TRBD2 (6 bases each). The germline V and J ends were trimmed by 5 bases and 7 bases, with 21 bases remaining between them. Germline lookup yields CDR1 LGHNA and CDR2 YSLEER. The CDR3 length is 16 residues. The CDR3 bases are TGCGCCAGCAGCGCCCTTAGGGGGGTCGCAAATAATGAGCAGTTCTTC. Its translation: CASSALRGVANNEQFF.

V and J are TRBV5-4 and TRBJ2-5; tentatively, D is TRBD1 (6 bases). V was shortened by 0 bases and J by 3 bases, with 12 bases between the two germline ends. This CDR3 is 15 amino acids long. Looked up from germline, CDR1 is SGHNT and CDR2 is YYREEE (reference sequence). The CDR3 DNA sequence: TGTGCCAGCAGCTTGGATGCGGCAGGGGAAGAGACCCAGTACTTC. Its protein is CASSLDAAGEETQYF.

This clone came up a few times. Additional DNA sequences in this sample encode the identical CDR3. The V gene is TRBV2, the J gene TRBJ1-1; D not resolved. This CDR3 is built from 13 residues. Germline V CDR1 and CDR2: SNHLY, FYNNEI. The V end was cut by 6 bases, the J end by 0 bases, with 8 bases between. CDR3 DNA sequence: TGTGCCAGCAGCGCAGACATGAACACTGAAGCTTTCTTT. As protein: CASSADMNTEAFF.

The chain couples TRBV4-2 to TRBJ1-1, with 9 bases fitting TRBD1. CDR1 is LGHNA, CDR2 YNFKEQ, per germline. The V segment lost 2 bases and the J segment 0 bases; nucleotides outside the gene matches: 7. This CDR3 has 17 amino acids. The CDR3 DNA reads TGTGCCAGCAGCCAACGACAGGGGGTCGAAATGAACACTGAAGCTTTCTTT. Protein product: CASSQRQGVEMNTEAFF.

The genes are TRBV7-2 and TRBJ2-7; D possibly corresponds to TRBD1 (6 bases). V lost 5 bases to trimming and J lost 0 bases, with 11 bases between them. This CDR3 region has 14 residues. The V gene's germline CDR1 is SGHTA and CDR2 FQGNSA. The CDR3 is CASSNTGSSYEQYF. Written as DNA, the CDR3 is TGTGCCAGCAGCAATACAGGGAGCTCCTACGAGCAGTACTTC.

The gene calls are TRBV19 and TRBJ1-4, with 10 bases matching TRBD1. The CDR3 loop spans 14 amino acids. The V gene's germline CDR1 is LNHDA and CDR2 SQIVND (reference sequence). J gave up 4 bases and V 7 bases, and 3 bases lay outside the gene matches. The CDR3 coding sequence is TGTGCCAGTACCCGGGACAGGGGTAATGAAAAACTGTTTTTT. It translates to CASTRDRGNEKLFF.

V gene TRBV7-3 combines with J gene TRBJ2-1, with 9 bases identical to TRBD1. The CDR3 spans 16 residues. Germline V gene sequence: CDR1 SGHTA, CDR2 FQGTGA. The junction had 8 bases not matched to a gene; V was cut back by 6 bases and J by 2 bases. Here the CDR3 reads CASSGMTGGAYNEQFF. CDR3 sequence (DNA): TGTGCCAGCAGTGGAATGACAGGGGGGGCCTACAATGAGCAGTTCTTC.

V and J are TRBV11-2 and TRBJ1-2, with TRBD1 identical over 8 bases. Germline assignment: CDR1 SGHAT and CDR2 FQNNGV. The CDR3 runs to 16 residues. J lost 1 base, V lost 1 base, and 5 bases had no gene match. The CDR3 sequence: CASSLVGTGFNYGYTF. Written as DNA, the CDR3 is TGTGCCAGCAGCTTAGTAGGGACAGGCTTTAACTATGGCTACACCTTC. The whole variable domain, remainder taken from reference TRBV11-2 and TRBJ1-2, is EAGVAQSPRYKIIEKRQSVAFWCNPISGHATLYWYQQILGQGPKLLIQFQNNGVVDDSQLPKDRFSAERLKGVDSTLKIQPAKLEDSAVYLCASSLVGTGFNYGYTFGSGTRLTVV.

V is TRBV7-9 and J is TRBJ2-5; D is ambiguous. With 4 bases removed from V and 0 bases from J, the gap between germline ends came to 15 bases. Looked up from germline, CDR1 is SEHNR and CDR2 is FQNEAQ (reference sequence). The CDR3 consists of 16 residues. CDR3 sequence (DNA): TGTGCCAGCAGCTCCCGGGTCCTCTCGTACCAAGAGACCCAGTACTTC. Translated, it gives CASSSRVLSYQETQYF.

The V call is TRBV7-9, the J call TRBJ1-5; no firm D call. V was cut by 4 bases and J by 0 bases, with 16 bases left in between. The CDR3 covers 17 residues. CDR1 is SEHNR and CDR2 is FQNEAQ in the germline V gene (reference sequence). CDR3 bases: TGTGCCAGCAGCTACGACGGGTCATCGGGTAGCAATCAGCCCCAGCATTTT. It yields the protein CASSYDGSSGSNQPQHF.

This chain connects TRBV11-2 to TRBJ2-7; D is uncertain. This CDR3 has 14 residues. Germline lookup yields CDR1 SGHAT and CDR2 FQNNGV. V dropped 1 base and J dropped 3 bases, with 10 bases sitting between them. This CDR3 reads CASSLGVPLYEQYF. The CDR3 bases are TGTGCCAGCAGCTTAGGAGTCCCTCTCTACGAGCAGTACTTC.

This chain uses TRBV6-4 with TRBJ2-7, with unresolved D. With 2 bases removed from V and 3 bases from J, the gap between germline ends came to 11 bases. CDR1 and CDR2 from the germline V gene are MRHNA and SNTAGT. The CDR3 is 14 residues long. DNA of the CDR3: TGTGCCAGCAGTGACCCGAGAGGCCACTACGAGCAGTACTTC. Protein sequence: CASSDPRGHYEQYF.

The chain carries TRBV5-4 and TRBJ2-1; perhaps TRBD2 as D (5 bases). Germline-derived CDR1 and CDR2 are SGHNT and YYREEE (reference sequence). V lost 0 bases to trimming and J lost 7 bases, with 11 bases between them. The CDR3 is made up of 14 amino acids. CDR3 in amino acids: CASSLEVARNEQFF. CDR3 coding DNA: TGTGCCAGCAGCTTGGAGGTAGCGAGGAATGAGCAGTTCTTC.

This clone occurred once. J is TRBJ1-4 and V is TRBV27; a weak D match, TRBD1 (5 bases). The CDR3 extends over 14 amino acids. The germline V gene has CDR1 MNHEY and CDR2 SMNVEV (reference sequence). With 0 bases removed from V and 7 bases from J, the gap between germline ends came to 9 bases. Written as DNA, the CDR3 is TGTGCCAGCAGTTTATCCGGGACGACTGAAAAACTGTTTTTT. Translating it yields CASSLSGTTEKLFF.

This clone appeared a few times. The junction departs from germline at one end; a sequencing error may be responsible. This sequence joins TRBV7-7 and TRBJ2-2; 13 bases map to TRBD2. The CDR3 runs 15 residues. CDR1 SSHAT and CDR2 FNYEAQ come from the germline V gene (reference sequence). This CDR3 is CASSQLAGGPGELFF. The CDR3 coding sequence is TGTGCTAGCAGTCAACTAGCGGGAGGGCCCGGGGAGCTGTTTTTT.

The sample holds a few counts of this clone. This chain connects TRBV6-5 to TRBJ1-1; 11 bases fit TRBD1. J gave up 7 bases and V 0 bases, and 4 bases lay outside the gene matches. Germline CDR1 reads MNHEY; CDR2 reads SVGAGI. CDR3 length: 15 residues. DNA of the CDR3: TGTGCCAGCAGTTACTCCGGACAGGGGGCAGGTGAAGCTTTCTTT. It specifies CASSYSGQGAGEAFF.